A single sample gave rise to the 28 T cell receptor beta chains below, sequenced in a study of shared clonotypes between healthy human individuals. The repertoire was sequenced with immunoSEQ multiplex PCR; TCRdb's copy has only in-frame clones and lacks some. This table has about 510,000 clones, 60% to 85% appearing once. The sequenced sample was PBMCs. The source is a woman aged 40 to 50 in good health. Some clones in this sample may be carry-over from other donors' samples.

This clone was counted between two and nine times. The chain is built from TRBV28 and TRBJ1-2, with D tentatively TRBD1 (6 bases). The length of the CDR3 is 14 residues. The germline V and J ends were trimmed by 2 bases and 6 bases, with 13 bases remaining between them. The germline V gene has CDR1 MDHEN and CDR2 SYDVKM. This CDR3 reads CASSLNAGVDGYTF. The CDR3, as DNA: TGTGCCAGCAGTTTAAACGCAGGGGTCGATGGCTACACCTTC.

V is TRBV25-1 and J is TRBJ2-5; D remains ambiguous. V was shortened by 2 bases and J by 6 bases, with 1 base between the two germline ends. Germline CDR1 MGHDK, CDR2 SYGVNS. The CDR3 extends over 10 amino acids. The CDR3 DNA reads TGTGCCAGCAGTGAACAGACCCAGTACTTC. It codes for CASSEQTQYF.

The V and J genes are TRBV5-1 and TRBJ1-1; D is unclear. The length of the CDR3 is 15 residues. Germline CDR1 SGHRS, CDR2 YFSETQ. Trimming stripped 2 bases from V and 3 bases from J, with 14 bases between. CDR3 sequence: CASSLTNNAYTEAFF. The CDR3 bases are TGCGCCAGCAGCTTAACCAATAACGCGTACACTGAAGCTTTCTTT.

The chain uses TRBV19 and TRBJ2-1; TRBD1 agrees at 11 bases. The J segment lost 3 bases and the V segment lost 1 base, leaving 2 bases of the junction unmatched. Looked up from germline, CDR1 is LNHDA and CDR2 is SQIVND (reference sequence). CDR3 length equals 16 residues. The CDR3 region has the DNA TGTGCCAGTAGTATAGGCGGGACAGGGGGCTACAATGAGCAGTTCTTC. It translates to CASSIGGTGGYNEQFF.

The rearrangement uses TRBV19 and TRBJ1-2; D might be TRBD1 (6 bases). Germline-derived CDR1 and CDR2 are LNHDA and SQIVND (reference sequence). V was clipped by 9 bases and J by 3 bases, with 17 bases between them. This CDR3 is built from 14 residues. In nucleotides, the CDR3 is TGTGCCAGCCAACGCGACAGGACTGACTATGGCTACACCTTC. Translating it yields CASQRDRTDYGYTF.

The chain combines TRBV15 with TRBJ2-5; 12 nucleotides align to TRBD2. This CDR3 has 17 residues. The V segment lost 6 bases and the J segment 5 bases; nucleotides outside the gene matches: 13. CDR1 LNHNV and CDR2 YYDKDF come from the germline V gene (reference sequence). The CDR3 here is CATSLTSGRNGLETQYF. The DNA of the CDR3 is TGTGCCACCAGTCTGACTAGCGGGAGAAATGGGTTGGAGACCCAGTACTTC. The full variable domain, completed using reference TRBV15 and TRBJ2-5, is DAMVIQNPRYQVTQFGKPVTLSCSQTLNHNVMYWYQQKSSQAPKLLFHYYDKDFNNEADTPDNFQSRRPNTSFCFLDIRSPGLGDTAMYLCATSLTSGRNGLETQYFGPGTRLLVL.

J is TRBJ1-5 and V is TRBV5-1; D is uncertain. Trimming left V 4 bases short and J 4 bases short, with 9 bases between. Germline CDR1 SGHRS, CDR2 YFSETQ. The CDR3 totals 13 residues. Here the CDR3 reads CASSEDPNQPQHF. As DNA, the CDR3 is TGCGCCAGCAGCGAAGATCCTAATCAGCCCCAGCATTTT.

This clone has a single count. The chain joins TRBV6-1 to TRBJ2-3; weak D call: TRBD2 (6 bases). Germline CDR1 is MNHNS and CDR2 is SASEGT. Trimming removed 2 bases at V and 6 bases at J, with 15 bases between. The CDR3 covers 15 residues. CDR3 in amino acids: CASSETAGSGDTQYF. Written as DNA, the CDR3 is TGTGCCAGCAGTGAAACAGCGGGTTCGGGGGATACGCAGTATTTT.

This clone has a handful of counts. V and J are TRBV6-1 and TRBJ2-2, with D tentatively TRBD1 or TRBD2 (5 bases each). V was pared by 3 bases and J by 3 bases, with 5 bases between. The germline V gene has CDR1 MNHNS and CDR2 SASEGT. The CDR3 length is 13 residues. The CDR3 nucleotides are TGTGCCAGCAGTGAGGGGGACACCGGGGAGCTGTTTTTT. Translating gives CASSEGDTGELFF.

The chain links TRBV6-1 to TRBJ1-2; 10 nucleotides match TRBD1. The V segment lost 1 base and the J segment 7 bases; nucleotides outside the gene matches: 3. Germline loops: CDR1 MNHNS, CDR2 SASEGT. The length of the CDR3 is 14 residues. The CDR3 DNA reads TGTGCCAGCAGTGAAGGACAGGGGGCTTTTGGCTACACCTTC. Its translation is CASSEGQGAFGYTF.

V is TRBV4-3 and J is TRBJ2-7; a possible D gene is TRBD1 (5 bases). CDR3 length: 18 amino acids. The germline CDR1 and CDR2 sequences are LGHNA and YSLEER. The V end was cut by 7 bases, the J end by 3 bases, with 28 bases between. The CDR3 DNA sequence: TGCGCCAGCACCCTCAAGACAGTTGGGGCGGAAACTATCTACGAGCAGTACTTC. This translates into CASTLKTVGAETIYEQYF.

The V call is TRBV28, the J call TRBJ2-7; possible D gene TRBD1, 6 bases. Trimming left V 3 bases short and J 5 bases short, with 14 bases between. The germline V gene encodes CDR1 MDHEN and CDR2 SYDVKM. The CDR3 is 14 residues long. The DNA of the CDR3 is TGTGCCAGCAGTTTTAGGGGTGGGGGCCACGAGCAGTACTTC. The encoded protein is CASSFRGGGHEQYF.

With respect to this clone: This sample includes further DNA sequences coding for the same CDR3. The chain has TRBV15 and TRBJ2-7, with D hard to call. V gave up 0 bases and J gave up 4 bases, with 7 bases separating them. Per germline, CDR1 LNHNV and CDR2 YYDKDF (reference sequence). The CDR3 is 13 amino acids. The CDR3 region is CATSRDRSYEQYF. The CDR3, as DNA: TGTGCCACCAGCAGAGATAGAAGTTACGAGCAGTACTTC.

The rearrangement joins TRBV9 to TRBJ2-7; no reliable D call. The CDR3 consists of 14 residues. Trimming cost V 4 bases and J 3 bases, with 14 bases left between them. Per the germline V gene, CDR1 is SGDLS and CDR2 is YYNGEE. For the CDR3, the DNA is TGTGCCAGCAGCCCCCCAGCGCGGAGCTACGAGCAGTACTTC. Its protein product is CASSPPARSYEQYF.

The chain carries TRBV6-1 and TRBJ2-3; tentatively, D is TRBD1 (6 bases). Per germline, CDR1 MNHNS and CDR2 SASEGT. The CDR3 sequence is 15 residues long. V lost 3 bases and J 2 bases, leaving 12 bases between the germline ends. The CDR3 region is CASSDSGAATDTQYF. In DNA form, the CDR3 reads TGTGCCAGCAGTGATTCAGGGGCGGCCACAGATACGCAGTATTTT.

This sequence joins TRBV7-8 and TRBJ2-3, with TRBD2 matching over 12 bases. This CDR3 is 16 amino acids long. Germline lookup yields CDR1 SGHVS and CDR2 FQNEAQ. The junction had 9 bases not matched to a gene; V was cut back by 5 bases and J by 6 bases. The CDR3 sequence is CASSSLAGGPFDTQYF. The CDR3 bases are TGTGCCAGCAGCAGCCTAGCGGGAGGGCCTTTCGATACGCAGTATTTT.

The rearrangement joins TRBV6-5 to TRBJ2-5, with D possibly being TRBD1 or TRBD2 (5 bases each). The CDR3 runs to 14 residues. Trimming cost V 7 bases and J 1 base, with 13 bases left between them. Germline V gene lookup returns CDR1 MNHEY and CDR2 SVGAGI. The CDR3 sequence: CASTVPGAQETQYF. DNA of the CDR3: TGTGCCAGCACCGTACCCGGGGCCCAAGAGACCCAGTACTTC.

About this clone itself: The same CDR3 can be traced to other DNA sequences in this sample. The rearrangement uses TRBV2 and TRBJ2-5; D is uncertain. CDR1 and CDR2 from the germline V gene are SNHLY and FYNNEI. The CDR3 runs to 12 residues. Trimming left V 0 bases short and J 5 bases short, with 4 bases between. For the CDR3, the DNA is TGTGCCAGCAGTGAAGCAAGGGAGACCCAGTACTTC. This translates into CASSEARETQYF.

The chain uses TRBV27 and TRBJ2-3; no clear D. V was pared by 2 bases and J by 8 bases, with 11 bases between. The CDR3 sequence is 13 residues long. Germline loops: CDR1 MNHEY, CDR2 SMNVEV (reference sequence). The CDR3 spells CASSLNFRITQYF. The CDR3, as DNA: TGTGCCAGCAGTTTAAATTTCAGAATTACGCAGTATTTT.

The CDR3 is CASSWGTSGMGETQYF. CDR3 sequence (DNA): TGTGCCAGCAGCTGGGGGACTAGCGGGATGGGGGAGACCCAGTACTTC. The gene calls are TRBV13 and TRBJ2-5; 13 bases are shared with TRBD2. The V segment lost 4 bases and the J segment 5 bases; nucleotides outside the gene matches: 7. CDR1 is PRHDT and CDR2 is FYEKMQ in the germline V gene (reference sequence). CDR3 size: 16 residues. The whole variable domain, remainder taken from reference TRBV13 and TRBJ2-5, is AAGVIQSPRHLIKEKRETATLKCYPIPRHDTVYWYQQGPGQDPQFLISFYEKMQSDKGSIPDRFSAQQFSDYHSELNMSSLELGDSALYFCASSWGTSGMGETQYFGPGTRLLVL.

The chain couples TRBV5-8 to TRBJ1-2, with D unresolved. The ends were cut back, 4 bases at V and 7 bases at J, with 17 bases in the middle. The CDR3 has 14 amino acids. Germline V gene sequence: CDR1 SGHTS, CDR2 YDEGEE. In DNA, the CDR3 is TGTGCCAGCAGCCAATCGGGTTTTCGTAGTGGCTACACCTTC. Protein sequence: CASSQSGFRSGYTF.

The V gene is TRBV30, the J gene TRBJ2-5, with TRBD2 matching 7 bases. Germline values: CDR1 GTSNPN, CDR2 SVGIG (reference sequence). V lost 2 bases to trimming and J lost 5 bases; unmatched junction nucleotides: 2. The CDR3 is made up of 12 amino acids. CDR3 protein: CAWSRRGETQYF. In nucleotides, the CDR3 is TGTGCCTGGAGTAGGCGGGGGGAGACCCAGTACTTC.

This clone has only one observation. The chain joins TRBV4-2 to TRBJ2-7; 13 nucleotides agree with TRBD2. Germline V gene lookup returns CDR1 LGHNA and CDR2 YNFKEQ. This CDR3 is 18 amino acids long. Unmatched junction bases numbered 7, after V lost 0 bases and J lost 2 bases. The CDR3 DNA reads as TGTGCCAGCAGCCAAGAAGGACTAGCGGGAGCCCTTCCCTACGAGCAGTACTTC. It encodes CASSQEGLAGALPYEQYF.

This chain joins TRBV13 and TRBJ2-2; 12 bases are shared with TRBD1. Trimming took 5 bases from V and 7 from J; bases not matched to a gene: 11. The CDR3 consists of 17 residues. CDR1 and CDR2 (germline): PRHDT, FYEKMQ (reference sequence). CDR3 DNA sequence: TGTGCCAGCAGCCCCGTCCGGGACAGGGGGCGCGTCGGGGAGCTGTTTTTT. Its translation is CASSPVRDRGRVGELFF.

This clone was detected only once. The chain carries TRBV4-3 and TRBJ2-3, with D uncertain. This CDR3 contains 17 residues. With 0 bases removed from V and 7 bases from J, the gap between germline ends came to 20 bases. Per the germline V gene, CDR1 is LGHNA and CDR2 is YSLEER. The CDR3 nucleotides are TGCGCCAGCAGCCAAGATAGGTACTCCGGTCACAGATATACGCAGTATTTT. Translated, it gives CASSQDRYSGHRYTQYF.

The V and J genes are TRBV7-9 and TRBJ2-1; D uncertain. Germline V gene lookup returns CDR1 SEHNR and CDR2 FQNEAQ (reference sequence). CDR3 length: 13 amino acids. V shed 5 bases and J shed 11 bases, with 16 bases lying between them. The CDR3 protein is CASSPFFTTQQFF. CDR3 nucleotide sequence: TGTGCCAGCAGCCCGTTTTTCACCACCCAGCAGTTCTTC.

The chain uses TRBV5-8 and TRBJ2-5; D ambiguous. Per germline, CDR1 SGHTS and CDR2 YDEGEE. CDR3 length equals 12 residues. Trimming removed 0 bases at V and 3 bases at J, with 3 bases between. As DNA, the CDR3 is TGTGCCAGCAGCTTGGTAAAAGAGACCCAGTACTTC. Translation gives CASSLVKETQYF. Variable domain in full (rest from reference TRBV5-8 and TRBJ2-5): EAGVTQSPTHLIKTRGQQATLRCSPISGHTSVYWYQQALGLGLQFLLWYDEGEERNRGNFPPRFSGRQFPNYSSELNVNALELEDSALYLCASSLVKETQYFGPGTRLLVL.

The rearrangement links TRBV5-6 to TRBJ1-1; possibly TRBD1 for D (6 bases). The germline V gene has CDR1 SGHDT and CDR2 YYEEEE. The CDR3 is 14 amino acids. The V and J ends lost 1 base and 6 bases respectively, with 13 bases between them. This CDR3 reads CASSLLQGQAEAFF. CDR3 DNA sequence: TGTGCCAGCAGCTTGCTCCAGGGGCAAGCTGAAGCTTTCTTT.